Listed below are T cell receptor beta chains from one sample, sequenced in a study of T cell responses to AZD1222 COVID-19 vaccine. This table comes from immunoSEQ multiplex PCR, and its TCRdb copy is limited to in-frame clones, with some not included. The profile shows fewer than 150,000 clones, more than 75% of them singletons. The material was peripheral blood, obtained 28 days after the second AZD1222 dose. The receptor set was obtained from an adult who received the AZD1222 COVID-19 vaccine. Both conserved end residues are trimmed from each CDR3. Each record gives: clone size, V gene, J gene, CDR3 protein. A row's size may be missing; if present it is once, few, many or a size class.

abundance: -
v_gene: TRBV6-5
j_gene: TRBJ2-4
CDR3aa: ASSYSRGNIQY

abundance: -
v_gene: TRBV6-1
j_gene: TRBJ2-7
CDR3aa: ASSDRALGDEQY

abundance: once
v_gene: TRBV18
j_gene: TRBJ2-7
CDR3aa: ASSRNGTVLREQY

abundance: -
v_gene: TRBV3-1/TRBV3-2
j_gene: TRBJ1-5
CDR3aa: ASSQGRQNQPQH

abundance: -
v_gene: TRBV5-1
j_gene: TRBJ2-3
CDR3aa: ASSLTGLVTDTQY

abundance: -
v_gene: TRBV28
j_gene: TRBJ1-2
CDR3aa: ASSLPTYGYT

abundance: -
v_gene: TRBV4-1
j_gene: TRBJ2-2
CDR3aa: ASSQSTSLAGRTGELF

abundance: -
v_gene: TRBV4-2
j_gene: TRBJ2-5
CDR3aa: ASSKRLAGEGETQY

abundance: -
v_gene: TRBV5-5
j_gene: TRBJ2-3
CDR3aa: ASSLVGRSGGSSDTQY

abundance: -
v_gene: TRBV5-1
j_gene: TRBJ2-7
CDR3aa: ASRPTSGSYEQY

abundance: -
v_gene: TRBV16
j_gene: TRBJ2-5
CDR3aa: ASSQLAGLAETQY

abundance: -
v_gene: TRBV6-5
j_gene: TRBJ1-5
CDR3aa: ASRGGSNQPQH

abundance: -
v_gene: TRBV3-1/TRBV3-2
j_gene: TRBJ2-6
CDR3aa: ASSPWLGTSGGSGANVLT

abundance: -
v_gene: TRBV28
j_gene: TRBJ1-3
CDR3aa: ASRLSLTGNTIY

abundance: once
v_gene: TRBV7-2
j_gene: TRBJ2-5
CDR3aa: ATSSQVDQTQY

abundance: -
v_gene: TRBV7-8
j_gene: TRBJ1-2
CDR3aa: ASSLTGGLGYGYT